This T cell receptor beta chain originates from a study of blood T cell repertoires in COVID-19. The overall study: Researchers got acute and convalescent COVID-19 samples from the United States, Italy and Spain. The cDNA or gDNA used as material had been derived from T cells, B-cell-depleted T cells, or PBMCs.

Original processing notes: Estimation of nucleated cell counts was performed using reference gene primer amplification. Here immunoSEQ multiplex PCR was the method, and the copy in TCRdb shows in-frame clones only, minus some. V and J calls and clone size are copied from that table; D and trimming were computed from the DNA. The sample carries 60,000 to 80,000 clones, around 85% recorded once. Germline-derived CDR1 and CDR2 are ENHRY and SYGVKD. Trimming cost V 3 bases and J 8 bases, with 8 bases left between them. This CDR3 has 12 residues. This clone was recorded only once. The TCR comes from a man aged 50 to 60 with acute or convalescent COVID-19. The source material was peripheral blood. V gene TRBV10-3 combines with J gene TRBJ2-1; D perhaps matches TRBD1 (5 bases). This CDR3 reads CAISDRDYEQFF. The CDR3 nucleotides read TGTGCCATCAGTGACAGGGATTATGAGCAGTTCTTC.